Presented here are 31 T cell receptor beta chains from one specimen sequenced in a study of blood T cell repertoires in COVID-19. Sequencing was performed with immunoSEQ multiplex PCR; in TCRdb, only in-frame clones are kept and a portion is missing. The sample holds some 250,000 clones, about 90% seen once. The specimen was peripheral blood. The receptors derive from a woman aged 25 to 39 with COVID-19, enrolled during active disease.

This clone came up a few times. Additional DNA sequences in this sample encode the identical CDR3. This chain links TRBV3-1 (or the pseudogene TRBV3-2) with TRBJ2-5, with TRBD2 as a possible D gene (5 bases). The CDR3 runs to 12 residues. V was shortened by 1 base and J by 5 bases, with 5 bases between the two germline ends. CDR1 is LGHDT and CDR2 is YNNKEL in the germline V gene (reference sequence). CDR3 residues: CASSQGGETQYF. For the CDR3, the DNA is TGTGCCAGCAGCCAAGGAGGGGAGACCCAGTACTTC.

This clone was counted once. The chain links TRBV3-1 (or the pseudogene TRBV3-2) to TRBJ2-7; weak D call: TRBD2 (5 bases). The CDR3 has 13 residues. Looked up from germline, CDR1 is LGHDT and CDR2 is YNNKEL (reference sequence). V lost 1 base to trimming and J lost 2 bases, with 6 bases between them. CDR3 nucleotides: TGTGCCAGCAGCCAAGGACTACCCTACGAGCAGTACTTC. Its translation: CASSQGLPYEQYF.

The chain combines TRBV5-1 with TRBJ2-1; 8 nucleotides match TRBD2. Unmatched junction bases numbered 5, after V lost 3 bases and J lost 6 bases. The germline CDR1 and CDR2 sequences are SGHRS and YFSETQ. The CDR3 totals 14 residues. The CDR3 here is CASSSPGLVNEQFF. CDR3 bases: TGCGCCAGCAGCTCACCGGGACTAGTCAATGAGCAGTTCTTC.

V gene TRBV7-9 combines with J gene TRBJ1-4; D is perhaps TRBD1 (5 bases). Trimming took 5 bases from V and 8 from J, leaving 15 bases between them. Germline loops: CDR1 SEHNR, CDR2 FQNEAQ (reference sequence). The length of the CDR3 is 14 residues. This CDR3 is CASSPPPRGEKLFF. CDR3 DNA sequence: TGTGCCAGCAGCCCTCCTCCCCGGGGGGAAAAACTGTTTTTT.

The chain combines TRBV28 with TRBJ2-7, with a weak D call TRBD1 (6 bases). The CDR3 covers 15 residues. The germline V gene has CDR1 MDHEN and CDR2 SYDVKM. V dropped 4 bases and J dropped 8 bases, with 21 bases sitting between them. The CDR3 spells CASSSPGHNLVQQYF. CDR3 bases: TGTGCCAGCAGTTCCCCGGGACATAACCTAGTCCAGCAGTACTTC.

This chain joins TRBV5-1 and TRBJ2-1; no reliable D call. Between the trimmed V and J ends, which lost 0 bases and 6 bases, there was a span of 13 bases. This CDR3 has 15 residues. Per the germline V gene, CDR1 is SGHRS and CDR2 is YFSETQ. CDR3 loop: CASSLGHYSPNEQFF. DNA for the CDR3: TGCGCCAGCAGCTTGGGACATTATTCTCCCAATGAGCAGTTCTTC.

This clone was observed a single time. The chain employs TRBV2 and TRBJ2-5; no definite D call. The ends were cut back, 7 bases at V and 5 bases at J, with 11 bases in the middle. The CDR3 is made up of 12 amino acids. In germline, CDR1 is SNHLY, CDR2 FYNNEI. CDR3 protein: CASTQYSETQYF. As DNA, the CDR3 is TGTGCCAGCACCCAGTACAGCGAGACCCAGTACTTC.

V gene TRBV19 combines with J gene TRBJ2-6; weak D call: TRBD2 (5 bases). The CDR3 is 14 residues long. The V gene's germline CDR1 is LNHDA and CDR2 SQIVND (reference sequence). V was pared by 7 bases and J by 2 bases, with 9 bases between. The CDR3 nucleotides read TGTGCCAGTAAAGAGGGAACTGGGGCCAACGTCCTGACTTTC. This sequence encodes CASKEGTGANVLTF.

The chain combines TRBV3-1 (or the pseudogene TRBV3-2) with TRBJ1-5, with TRBD1 matching 11 bases. The CDR3 is made up of 15 amino acids. With 3 bases clipped from V and 8 bases from J, the junction kept 6 bases outside the gene matches. CDR1 is LGHDT, CDR2 YNNKEL, per germline (reference sequence). DNA of the CDR3: TGTGCCAGCAGCCAGGCCGGGACAGGGGGTAAGCCCCAGCATTTT. This encodes CASSQAGTGGKPQHF.

The chain links TRBV27 to TRBJ1-2; D call uncertain. The V gene lost 2 bases and the J gene lost 2 bases, with 6 bases spanning the gap. From germline, CDR1 is MNHEY and CDR2 SMNVEV (reference sequence). The CDR3 extends over 13 amino acids. The CDR3 is CASSLGHNYGYTF. Here the CDR3 DNA reads TGTGCCAGCAGTTTAGGCCACAACTATGGCTACACCTTC.

For the CDR3, the DNA is TGTGCCAGCAGTTCCACGGGGGACGGGGAGCTGTTTTTT. This sequence encodes CASSSTGDGELFF. This chain uses TRBV6-5 with TRBJ2-2, with a possible D match to TRBD2 (6 bases). This CDR3 spans 13 amino acids. Germline V gene lookup returns CDR1 MNHEY and CDR2 SVGAGI. Between the trimmed V and J ends, which lost 4 bases and 7 bases, there was a span of 10 bases.

The CDR3 DNA follows: TGTGCCAGCAGTCCCGAACCCGACAGGGAAAAACTGTTTTTT. Translation: CASSPEPDREKLFF. The V call is TRBV5-4, the J call TRBJ1-4, with D possibly TRBD1 on 6 matching bases. Germline loops: CDR1 SGHNT, CDR2 YYREEE (reference sequence). There are 14 residues in the CDR3. V lost 5 bases and J lost 8, with 16 bases in between.

This rearrangement joins TRBV5-4 to TRBJ2-6; perhaps TRBD1 as D (5 bases). The CDR3 has 16 amino acids. Germline assignment: CDR1 SGHNT and CDR2 YYREEE (reference sequence). V shed 3 bases and J shed 4 bases, with 14 bases lying between them. This chain's CDR3 is CASSSRVSPGANVLTF. The CDR3 nucleotides are TGTGCCAGCAGCTCCAGGGTTTCTCCCGGGGCCAACGTCCTGACTTTC.

The V call is TRBV10-3, the J call TRBJ2-4, with D perhaps matching TRBD1 (6 bases). Trimming stripped 7 bases from V and 0 bases from J, with 19 bases between. The CDR3 has 17 residues. Per the germline V gene, CDR1 is ENHRY and CDR2 is SYGVKD. The CDR3: CAITLTQGSEAKNIQYF. CDR3 nucleotide sequence: TGTGCCATCACGTTGACACAGGGATCTGAAGCCAAAAACATTCAGTACTTC.

The V call is TRBV19, the J call TRBJ2-3, with 10 bases aligning to TRBD2. In germline, CDR1 is LNHDA, CDR2 SQIVND (reference sequence). The junction had 4 bases not matched to a gene; V was cut back by 4 bases and J by 0 bases. The CDR3 is 16 residues long. The CDR3: CASSTLLAGSTDTQYF. CDR3 bases: TGTGCCAGTAGTACACTACTAGCGGGAAGCACAGATACGCAGTATTTT. The full variable domain, its missing parts supplied by reference TRBV19 and TRBJ2-3, is DGGITQSPKYLFRKEGQNVTLSCEQNLNHDAMYWYRQDPGQGLRLIYYSQIVNDFQKGDIAEGYSVSREKKESFPLTVTSAQKNPTAFYLCASSTLLAGSTDTQYFGPGTRLTVL.

The chain is built from TRBV2 and TRBJ1-5, with 8 bases matching TRBD1. V gave up 8 bases and J gave up 7 bases; unmatched junction bases: 13. There are 15 residues in the CDR3. Per germline, CDR1 SNHLY and CDR2 FYNNEI. The CDR3 nucleotides read TGTGCCAGCTCCCTGCACCAGGGGGCGCGACAGCCCCAGCATTTT. This gives the protein CASSLHQGARQPQHF.

This rearrangement joins TRBV7-2 to TRBJ1-1; 8 bases are a match to TRBD1. Unmatched junction bases numbered 15, after V lost 7 bases and J lost 2 bases. Germline V lookup: CDR1 SGHTA, CDR2 FQGNSA. CDR3 length equals 17 residues. Written as DNA, the CDR3 is TGTGCCAGCAAAACTTCTTCCGTTGGACAGGGAAACACTGAAGCTTTCTTT. Residues: CASKTSSVGQGNTEAFF. Full variable domain (remainder filled in from reference TRBV7-2 and TRBJ1-1): GAGVSQSPSNKVTEKGKDVELRCDPISGHTALYWYRQSLGQGLEFLIYFQGNSAPDKSGLPSDRFSAERTGGSVSTLTIQRTQQEDSAVYLCASKTSSVGQGNTEAFFGQGTRLTVV.

The chain uses TRBV21-1 and TRBJ2-1; TRBD2, as called in the table, went unchecked against the DNA. TRBV21-1 is a listed pseudogene. The CDR3 has 12 amino acids. The CDR3 is CASSSLYNEQFF. CDR3 sequence (DNA): TGTGCCAGCAGCTCCCTATACAATGAGCAGTTCTTC.

This clone came up once. V is TRBV24-1 and J is TRBJ1-6; D possibly corresponds to TRBD1 (6 bases). V was clipped by 5 bases and J by 8 bases, with 15 bases between them. Per the germline V gene, CDR1 is KGHDR and CDR2 is SFDVKD. CDR3 length equals 15 residues. The CDR3 is CATSAPRGADSPLHF. For the CDR3, the DNA is TGTGCCACCAGTGCCCCGCGGGGGGCGGATTCACCCCTCCACTTT.

The V and J genes are TRBV7-7 and TRBJ2-1; 13 bases align to TRBD2. The CDR3 covers 16 residues. In germline, CDR1 is SSHAT, CDR2 FNYEAQ (reference sequence). V gave up 1 base and J gave up 7 bases; unmatched junction bases: 4. CDR3 amino acids: CASSLGWGLAGNEQFF. For the CDR3, the DNA is TGTGCCAGCAGCTTAGGGTGGGGACTAGCGGGGAATGAGCAGTTCTTC.

This clone was observed once. V gene TRBV11-2 combines with J gene TRBJ1-2, with 10 bases fitting TRBD1. V dropped 5 bases and J dropped 3; count of bases not matched to a gene: 6. CDR3 length equals 15 residues. Germline V gives CDR1 SGHAT, CDR2 FQNNGV. The CDR3 protein is CASSPSGTGDYGYTF. In DNA form, the CDR3 reads TGTGCCAGCAGCCCTTCGGGGACAGGGGACTATGGCTACACCTTC.

The chain carries TRBV7-9 and TRBJ1-2; D gene uncertain. The CDR3 has 13 amino acids. The ends were cut back, 2 bases at V and 1 base at J, with 5 bases in the middle. The germline V gene encodes CDR1 SEHNR and CDR2 FQNEAQ (reference sequence). As DNA, the CDR3 is TGTGCCAGCAGCTTACGACATAACTATGGCTACACCTTC. Its translation: CASSLRHNYGYTF.

The chain links TRBV30 to TRBJ1-1; D is ambiguous. CDR1 and CDR2 from the germline V gene are GTSNPN and SVGIG (reference sequence). V shed 4 bases and J shed 3 bases, with 12 bases lying between them. The CDR3 length is 13 residues. CDR3 sequence reads: CAWIPGGYTEAFF. The CDR3 nucleotides are TGTGCCTGGATCCCCGGCGGGTACACTGAAGCTTTCTTT.

The chain links TRBV7-8 to TRBJ1-3; unclear D gene. In germline, CDR1 is SGHVS, CDR2 FQNEAQ. V lost 0 bases to trimming and J lost 5 bases, with 2 bases between them. The CDR3 loop spans 12 amino acids. CDR3 DNA sequence: TGTGCCAGCAGCTTAGCCAGAAACACCATATATTTT. Its translation: CASSLARNTIYF.

J is TRBJ1-6 and V is TRBV6-5; D is ambiguous. Germline CDR1 and CDR2: MNHEY and SVGAGI. The CDR3 loop spans 13 amino acids. Trimming shortened V by 7 bases and J by 9 bases, and 13 bases separated the two germline ends. CDR3 in amino acids: CASKGVGGSPLHF. Written as DNA, the CDR3 is TGTGCCAGCAAGGGAGTAGGTGGTTCACCCCTCCACTTT.

V usage is TRBV24-1 and J usage is TRBJ2-3; D gene unclear. Between the trimmed V and J ends, which lost 4 bases and 0 bases, there was a span of 13 bases. The CDR3 spans 16 residues. CDR1 and CDR2 from the germline V gene are KGHDR and SFDVKD. CDR3 protein: CATSDPRSSSTDTQYF. The CDR3 DNA reads as TGTGCCACCAGTGACCCTAGGTCTTCTAGCACAGATACGCAGTATTTT.

The chain links TRBV6-2 or TRBV6-3 to TRBJ1-2; D ambiguous. The CDR3 is 15 residues long. Trimming removed 0 bases from V and 4 bases from J, with 12 bases in between. In germline, CDR1 is MNHEY, CDR2 SVGEGT. The chain's CDR3 is CASSYSSRFFYGYTF. As DNA, the CDR3 is TGTGCCAGCAGTTACTCGAGCCGCTTTTTCTATGGCTACACCTTC.

The CDR3 is CASSDNYNSPLHF. The DNA for the CDR3 is TGTGCCAGCAGTGACAACTATAATTCACCCCTCCACTTT. The rearrangement uses TRBV2 and TRBJ1-6; no clear D. The CDR3 is made up of 13 amino acids. Germline V gene data show CDR1 as SNHLY and CDR2 as FYNNEI. V lost 3 bases, J lost 3 bases, and 3 bases lay in between. The full variable domain, completed using reference TRBV2 and TRBJ1-6, is EPEVTQTPSHQVTQMGQEVILRCVPISNHLYFYWYRQILGQKVEFLVSFYNNEISEKSEIFDDQFSVERPDGSNFTLKIRSTKLEDSAMYFCASSDNYNSPLHFGNGTRLTVT.

The V call is TRBV19, the J call TRBJ1-5; perhaps TRBD1 as D (6 bases). This CDR3 has 16 amino acids. V lost 1 base to trimming and J lost 5 bases, with 15 bases between them. Per germline, CDR1 LNHDA and CDR2 SQIVND (reference sequence). Here the CDR3 reads CASSIGHPKGDQPQHF. The DNA of the CDR3 is TGTGCCAGTAGTATAGGCCATCCGAAGGGGGATCAGCCCCAGCATTTT. The full variable domain, with the rest looked up from reference TRBV19 and TRBJ1-5, is DGGITQSPKYLFRKEGQNVTLSCEQNLNHDAMYWYRQDPGQGLRLIYYSQIVNDFQKGDIAEGYSVSREKKESFPLTVTSAQKNPTAFYLCASSIGHPKGDQPQHFGDGTRLSIL.

The chain couples TRBV7-9 to TRBJ1-1; D ambiguous. The CDR3 extends over 12 amino acids. The V gene's germline CDR1 is SEHNR and CDR2 FQNEAQ (reference sequence). The V and J ends lost 6 bases and 7 bases respectively, with 12 bases between them. DNA of the CDR3: TGTGCCAGCAGACTCGGGAGCGGTGAAGCTTTCTTT. It encodes CASRLGSGEAFF. Together with reference TRBV7-9 and TRBJ1-1, the CDR3 gives the full variable domain: DTGVSQNPRHKITKRGQNVTFRCDPISEHNRLYWYRQTLGQGPEFLTYFQNEAQLEKSRLLSDRFSAERPKGSFSTLEIQRTEQGDSAMYLCASRLGSGEAFFGQGTRLTVV.

This chain uses TRBV20-1 with TRBJ2-3; D perhaps matches TRBD2 (7 bases). CDR1 and CDR2 (germline): DFQATT, SNEGSKA (reference sequence). The CDR3 contains 15 residues. V was pared by 3 bases and J by 4 bases, with 17 bases between. The CDR3 reads CSASMRGGRPDTQYF. Written as DNA, the CDR3 is TGCAGTGCTAGTATGAGGGGGGGCCGTCCAGATACGCAGTATTTT.